This entry lists 26 T cell receptor beta chains sequenced from one sample in a study of cytomegalovirus exposure and HLA in healthy donors. PCR primers comprised 60 Vbeta and 13 Jbeta primers. Here immunoSEQ multiplex PCR was the method, and the copy in TCRdb shows in-frame clones only, minus some. This table holds over 95,000 clones, around two thirds found once. The sequenced sample was PBMCs. Every receptor here comes from a human donor in good health.

There are a few counts of this clone. The genes are TRBV28 and TRBJ2-5, with 7 bases aligning to TRBD2. V shed 6 bases and J 2 bases; nucleotides not matched to a gene: 15. The CDR3 is 17 residues long. Germline CDR1 is MDHEN and CDR2 is SYDVKM. CDR3 loop: CASSPTVGSGDQETQYF. CDR3 bases: TGTGCCAGCAGCCCCACGGTGGGAAGCGGGGATCAAGAGACCCAGTACTTC. Complete variable domain (other parts from reference TRBV28 and TRBJ2-5): DVKVTQSSRYLVKRTGEKVFLECVQDMDHENMFWYRQDPGLGLRLIYFSYDVKMKEKGDIPEGYSVSREKKERFSLILESASTNQTSMYLCASSPTVGSGDQETQYFGPGTRLLVL.

This chain links TRBV19 with TRBJ2-3, with D tentatively TRBD1 (5 bases). V lost 5 bases to trimming and J lost 0 bases, with 21 bases between them. Germline-derived CDR1 and CDR2 are LNHDA and SQIVND (reference sequence). This CDR3 is built from 18 residues. The CDR3 nucleotides are TGTGCCAGTAGTTTCTCCTCCTTAAGACAGTCTAGCACAGATACGCAGTATTTT. Translated: CASSFSSLRQSSTDTQYF.

The chain recombines TRBV29-1 with TRBJ1-1, with 7 bases identical to TRBD1. This CDR3 spans 14 amino acids. The ends lost 7 bases at V and 6 bases at J; junction bases unmatched: 14. Germline V lookup: CDR1 SQVTM, CDR2 ANQGSEA. The CDR3 DNA is TGCAGCGGAAACAGGGGAGGCGCCAGGGCTGAAGCTTTCTTT. Translation gives CSGNRGGARAEAFF.

The count of this clone is one. V and J are TRBV20-1 and TRBJ1-4; a weak D match, TRBD1 (5 bases). Germline V lookup: CDR1 DFQATT, CDR2 SNEGSKA (reference sequence). The CDR3 contains 11 residues. Trimming removed 6 bases from V and 7 bases from J, with 9 bases in between. Here the CDR3 reads CSATRGEKLFF. DNA of the CDR3: TGCAGTGCAACAAGGGGTGAAAAACTGTTTTTT.

The chain has TRBV11-2 and TRBJ2-1, with a possible D match to TRBD1 (6 bases). CDR3 size: 16 residues. The V gene's germline CDR1 is SGHAT and CDR2 FQNNGV. Trimming removed 6 bases at V and 0 bases at J, with 15 bases between. CDR3 residues: CASRLTGSLSYNEQFF. CDR3 sequence (DNA): TGTGCCAGCAGATTAACAGGGTCCCTCTCCTACAATGAGCAGTTCTTC.

The gene calls are TRBV19 and TRBJ2-5, with unresolved D. The germline V and J ends were trimmed by 5 bases and 4 bases, with 20 bases remaining between them. This CDR3 has 16 amino acids. Germline V gene lookup returns CDR1 LNHDA and CDR2 SQIVND (reference sequence). The CDR3 region is CASSARSPPTGETQYF. In DNA form, the CDR3 reads TGTGCCAGTAGTGCCCGATCCCCACCGACGGGAGAGACCCAGTACTTC.

This chain links TRBV4-1 with TRBJ2-5; TRBD2 agrees at 7 bases. The CDR3 spans 14 residues. V lost 2 bases to trimming and J lost 4 bases; unmatched junction nucleotides: 4. Germline loops: CDR1 MGHRA, CDR2 YSYEKL. Here the CDR3 reads CASSQSTSLETQYF. CDR3 DNA: TGCGCCAGCAGCCAATCGACTAGCCTAGAGACCCAGTACTTC.

The genes are TRBV5-1 and TRBJ2-3; a weak D match, TRBD2 (6 bases). From germline, CDR1 is SGHRS and CDR2 YFSETQ. Trimming stripped 0 bases from V and 5 bases from J, with 13 bases between. This CDR3 spans 15 amino acids. The CDR3 sequence is CASSLELVGGDTQYF. CDR3 coding DNA: TGCGCCAGCAGCTTGGAACTAGTCGGGGGAGATACGCAGTATTTT.

The chain uses TRBV11-2 and TRBJ2-1; 9 bases line up with TRBD2. The CDR3 is 18 amino acids. Germline V lookup: CDR1 SGHAT, CDR2 FQNNGV. V lost 1 base, J lost 8 bases, and 15 bases stayed unmatched. CDR3 protein: CASSLVPASSGKGDEQFF. As DNA, the CDR3 is TGTGCCAGCAGCTTAGTCCCTGCCTCTAGCGGGAAGGGCGATGAGCAGTTCTTC.

The chain employs TRBV7-8 and TRBJ2-6; D is ambiguous. The CDR3 is 17 amino acids. The germline V gene has CDR1 SGHVS and CDR2 FQNEAQ. V lost 5 bases to trimming and J lost 0 bases, with 14 bases between them. CDR3: CASSQVGPNSGANVLTF. Written as DNA, the CDR3 is TGTGCCAGCAGCCAGGTGGGCCCAAACTCTGGGGCCAACGTCCTGACTTTC.

The chain couples TRBV6-5 to TRBJ1-5; no clear D. This CDR3 has 15 amino acids. CDR1 is MNHEY, CDR2 SVGAGI, per germline. V lost 7 bases and J 0 bases, leaving 13 bases between the germline ends. The chain's CDR3 is CASNPGGLSNQPQHF. CDR3 nucleotide sequence: TGTGCCAGCAACCCCGGAGGGCTTAGCAATCAGCCCCAGCATTTT.

The rearrangement joins TRBV7-7 to TRBJ2-5; 9 bases fit TRBD2. The CDR3 spans 13 residues. The V segment lost 5 bases and the J segment 5 bases; nucleotides outside the gene matches: 3. Germline V CDR1 and CDR2: SSHAT, FNYEAQ (reference sequence). The CDR3 loop is CASSLGLAETQYF. Written as DNA, the CDR3 is TGTGCCAGCAGCCTTGGACTAGCGGAGACCCAGTACTTC.

The chain couples TRBV29-1 to TRBJ2-5; the D gene is possibly TRBD1 (5 bases). TRBJ2-7 matches the DNA end more closely, so the J call is doubtful. Germline V gene lookup returns CDR1 SQVTM and CDR2 ANQGSEA. This CDR3 is built from 11 residues. CDR3 nucleotides: TGCAGCGCAAAAGGGGTATACGAGCAGTACTTC. Encoded protein: CSAKGVYEQYF.

The chain recombines TRBV7-9 with TRBJ2-1, with D possibly being TRBD2 (6 bases). Germline lookup yields CDR1 SEHNR and CDR2 FQNEAQ (reference sequence). Trimming cost V 5 bases and J 6 bases, with 17 bases left between them. This CDR3 has 15 amino acids. The CDR3 sequence: CASSGRDSLGNEQFF. In DNA, the CDR3 is TGTGCCAGCAGCGGCCGGGACTCGTTAGGCAATGAGCAGTTCTTC.

The V gene is TRBV5-5, the J gene TRBJ1-3, with TRBD1 matching over 9 bases. CDR1 and CDR2 (germline): SGHKS, YYEKEE (reference sequence). With V trimmed by 0 bases and J by 2 bases, 6 bases remained unmatched. This CDR3 region has 17 residues. CDR3 in DNA: TGTGCCAGCAGCTTGGCCGTACAGGGGGCGCCTGGAAACACCATATATTTT. This translates into CASSLAVQGAPGNTIYF.

The gene calls are TRBV25-1 and TRBJ2-7; 9 bases agree with TRBD2. Germline loops: CDR1 MGHDK, CDR2 SYGVNS. The CDR3 runs to 15 residues. V dropped 6 bases and J dropped 3; count of bases not matched to a gene: 9. The CDR3 loop is CASSRASGGYYEQYF. The CDR3 DNA follows: TGTGCCAGCAGCAGGGCCAGCGGGGGGTACTACGAGCAGTACTTC.

The count of this clone is one. The gene calls are TRBV6-5 and TRBJ1-1; D might be TRBD1 (5 bases). Per the germline V gene, CDR1 is MNHEY and CDR2 is SVGAGI. The CDR3 consists of 16 residues. V was clipped by 4 bases and J by 1 base, with 16 bases between them. The CDR3 protein is CASSSYLTEKNTEAFF. CDR3 bases: TGTGCCAGCAGTTCCTATTTGACAGAAAAGAACACTGAAGCTTTCTTT.

This clone was detected only a few times. The V and J genes are TRBV30 and TRBJ1-5; 7 bases agree with TRBD1. V gave up 4 bases and J gave up 4 bases; unmatched junction bases: 7. Germline V gene sequence: CDR1 GTSNPN, CDR2 SVGIG (reference sequence). The CDR3 spans 14 residues. CDR3 in DNA: TGTGCCTGGACCGGTAGGGGGCTAAATCAGCCCCAGCATTTT. It yields the protein CAWTGRGLNQPQHF.

J is TRBJ1-2 and V is TRBV7-8; TRBD1 matches at 12 bases. The CDR3 contains 15 residues. Germline V lookup: CDR1 SGHVS, CDR2 FQNEAQ. The V gene end was trimmed by 5 bases and the J gene end by 4 bases; junction bases not matched to a gene: 5. For the CDR3, the DNA is TGTGCCAGCAGCATAGGGGACAGGGGGCCCTATGGCTACACCTTC. Amino acids: CASSIGDRGPYGYTF.

This rearrangement joins TRBV4-2 to TRBJ2-5, with D possibly matching TRBD2 (5 bases). Trimming pared 1 base from V and 5 bases from J, leaving 14 bases between. The CDR3 runs 15 residues. Germline V gene lookup returns CDR1 LGHNA and CDR2 YNFKEQ. This CDR3 reads CASSQVETGWETQYF. The CDR3 nucleotides read TGTGCCAGCAGCCAAGTAGAGACGGGGTGGGAGACCCAGTACTTC.

V and J are TRBV28 and TRBJ2-1; perhaps TRBD2 as D (5 bases). V lost 5 bases to trimming and J lost 3 bases, with 8 bases between them. The CDR3 is 13 residues long. Looked up from germline, CDR1 is MDHEN and CDR2 is SYDVKM. In nucleotides, the CDR3 is TGTGCCAGCAGTAGCGGTATCTACAATGAGCAGTTCTTC. Translating it yields CASSSGIYNEQFF. Using reference TRBV28 and TRBJ2-1 for the parts outside the CDR3, the full variable domain is DVKVTQSSRYLVKRTGEKVFLECVQDMDHENMFWYRQDPGLGLRLIYFSYDVKMKEKGDIPEGYSVSREKKERFSLILESASTNQTSMYLCASSSGIYNEQFFGPGTRLTVL.

The rearrangement links TRBV30 to TRBJ2-7; D unresolved. The germline V and J ends were trimmed by 2 bases and 7 bases, with 12 bases remaining between them. The CDR3 is 12 residues long. Germline V lookup: CDR1 GTSNPN, CDR2 SVGIG (reference sequence). For the CDR3, the DNA is TGTGCCTGGAGTTCCGCAGGAAGGGAGCAGTACTTC. It yields the protein CAWSSAGREQYF. The full variable domain, its missing parts supplied by reference TRBV30 and TRBJ2-7, is SQTIHQWPATLVQPVGSPLSLECTVEGTSNPNLYWYRQAAGRGLQLLFYSVGIGQISSEVPQNLSASRPQDRQFILSSKKLLLSDSGFYLCAWSSAGREQYFGPGTRLTVT.

CDR3 sequence (DNA): TGTGCCAGCAGCTTAATCGGGTCAAACACCGGGGAGCTGTTTTTT. It translates to CASSLIGSNTGELFF. This rearrangement joins TRBV7-3 to TRBJ2-2, with unresolved D. Germline V gives CDR1 SGHTA, CDR2 FQGTGA. The CDR3 spans 15 residues. Trimming shortened V by 1 base and J by 2 bases, and 8 bases separated the two germline ends.

Of note for this clone: The junction differs from germline at one of its ends, possibly a read error. The chain combines TRBV7-7 with TRBJ2-5; D unclear. Germline-derived CDR1 and CDR2 are SSHAT and FNYEAQ (reference sequence). CDR3 length equals 15 residues. The chain's CDR3 is CASSLGTGPGETQYF. The CDR3 coding sequence is TGTGCTAGCAGCTTAGGTACCGGTCCGGGAGAGACCCAGTACTTC. The entire variable domain, with the rest obtained from reference TRBV7-7 and TRBJ2-5, is as follows: GAGVSQSPRYKVTKRGQDVTLRCDPISSHATLYWYQQALGQGPEFLTYFNYEAQPDKSGLPSDRFSAERPEGSISTLTIQRTEQRDSAMYRCASSLGTGPGETQYFGPGTRLLVL.

The gene calls are TRBV6-5 and TRBJ1-1; D gene uncertain. The CDR3 is made up of 14 amino acids. Between the trimmed V and J ends, which lost 6 bases and 3 bases, there was a span of 14 bases. Germline lookup yields CDR1 MNHEY and CDR2 SVGAGI. CDR3 coding DNA: TGTGCCAGCAGAACTAGGTTTGGTGACACTGAAGCTTTCTTT. Its translation is CASRTRFGDTEAFF.

This clone was counted only a few times. The rearrangement joins TRBV30 to TRBJ2-7; 8 positions match TRBD2. The ends lost 4 bases at V and 7 bases at J; junction bases unmatched: 15. CDR3 size: 15 residues. Germline assignment: CDR1 GTSNPN and CDR2 SVGIG (reference sequence). The CDR3 sequence: CAWTGGGTRGREQYF. CDR3 in DNA: TGTGCCTGGACTGGGGGGGGGACTAGGGGAAGGGAGCAGTACTTC.